This TCR beta chain was captured by sequencing in a study of tumor-infiltrating lymphocytes in oesophageal squamous cell carcinoma. Each CDR3 protein is one row after TCRdb ran MiXCR on the PCR reads. The profile shows 15,000 to 20,000 distinct CDR3 sequences, around 43% of them singletons. This clonotype was detected only a few times. Per germline, CDR1 SGHTA and CDR2 FQGNSA. The CDR3 is 13 residues long. Trimming removed 2 bases at V and 7 bases at J, with 11 bases between. The source material was normal esophageal tissue next to the tumor. The TCR originated in a female donor with esophageal squamous cell carcinoma. V usage is TRBV7-2 and J usage is TRBJ2-5; D may be TRBD2 (6 bases). The chain's CDR3 is CASSLLRGWTQYF. CDR3 nucleotides: TGTGCCAGCAGCTTATTGCGGGGCTGGACCCAGTACTTC. Filled out from reference TRBV7-2 and TRBJ2-5, the complete variable domain reads GAGVSQSPSNKVTEKGKDVELRCDPISGHTALYWYRQSLGQGLEFLIYFQGNSAPDKSGLPSDRFSAERTGGSVSTLTIQRTQQEDSAVYLCASSLLRGWTQYFGPGTRLLVL.